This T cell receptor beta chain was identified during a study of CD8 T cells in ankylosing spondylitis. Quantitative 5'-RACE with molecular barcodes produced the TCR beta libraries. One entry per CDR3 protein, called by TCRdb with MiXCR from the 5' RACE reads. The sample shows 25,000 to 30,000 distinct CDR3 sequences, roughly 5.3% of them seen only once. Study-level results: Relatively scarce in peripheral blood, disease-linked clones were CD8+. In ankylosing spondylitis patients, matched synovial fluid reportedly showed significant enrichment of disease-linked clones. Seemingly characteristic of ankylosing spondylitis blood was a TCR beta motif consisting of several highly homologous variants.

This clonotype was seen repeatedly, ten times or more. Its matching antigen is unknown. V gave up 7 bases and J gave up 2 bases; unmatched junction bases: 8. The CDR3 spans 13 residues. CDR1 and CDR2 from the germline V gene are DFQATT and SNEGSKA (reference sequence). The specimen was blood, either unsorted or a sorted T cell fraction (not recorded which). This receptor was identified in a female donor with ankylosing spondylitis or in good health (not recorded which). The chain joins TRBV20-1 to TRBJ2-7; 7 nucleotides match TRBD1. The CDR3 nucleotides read TGCAGTGTCCGGGACAGTAGAGCCTACGAGCAGTACTTC. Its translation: CSVRDSRAYEQYF.